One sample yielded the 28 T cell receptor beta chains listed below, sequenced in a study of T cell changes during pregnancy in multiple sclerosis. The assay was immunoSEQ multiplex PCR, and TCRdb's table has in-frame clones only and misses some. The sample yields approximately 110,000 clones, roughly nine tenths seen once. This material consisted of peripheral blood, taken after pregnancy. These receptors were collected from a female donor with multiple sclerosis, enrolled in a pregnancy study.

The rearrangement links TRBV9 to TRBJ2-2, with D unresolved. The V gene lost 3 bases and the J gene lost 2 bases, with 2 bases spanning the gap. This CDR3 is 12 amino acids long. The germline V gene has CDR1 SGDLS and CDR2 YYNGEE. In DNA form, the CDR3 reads TGTGCCAGCAGCGCAAACACCGGGGAGCTGTTTTTT. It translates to CASSANTGELFF.

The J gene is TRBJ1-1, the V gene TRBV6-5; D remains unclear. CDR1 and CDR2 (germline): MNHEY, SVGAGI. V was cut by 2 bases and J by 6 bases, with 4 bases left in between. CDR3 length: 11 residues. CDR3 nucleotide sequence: TGTGCCAGCAGTTACCTCGCTGAAGCTTTCTTT. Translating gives CASSYLAEAFF.

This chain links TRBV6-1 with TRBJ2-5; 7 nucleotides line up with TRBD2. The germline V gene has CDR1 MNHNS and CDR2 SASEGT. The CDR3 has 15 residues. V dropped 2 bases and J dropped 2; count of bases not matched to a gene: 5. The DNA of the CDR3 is TGTGCCAGCAGTGAACAGGCGGGAGAGCAAGAGACCCAGTACTTC. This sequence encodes CASSEQAGEQETQYF.

CDR3 loop: CASSPGTGTNQPQHF. The CDR3 nucleotides are TGCGCCAGCAGTCCCGGGACAGGGACCAATCAGCCCCAGCATTTT. The chain recombines TRBV5-1 with TRBJ1-5; TRBD1 aligns across 9 bases. CDR1 is SGHRS, CDR2 YFSETQ, per germline. Trimming at V came to 5 bases and at J to 3 bases, leaving 6 bases not matched to a gene. The CDR3 has 15 residues.

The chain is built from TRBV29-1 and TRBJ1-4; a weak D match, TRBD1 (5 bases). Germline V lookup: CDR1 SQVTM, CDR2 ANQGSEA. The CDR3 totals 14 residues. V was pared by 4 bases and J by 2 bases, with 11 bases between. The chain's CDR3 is CSVGGATTNEKLFF. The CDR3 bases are TGCAGCGTTGGTGGGGCTACGACTAATGAAAAACTGTTTTTT.

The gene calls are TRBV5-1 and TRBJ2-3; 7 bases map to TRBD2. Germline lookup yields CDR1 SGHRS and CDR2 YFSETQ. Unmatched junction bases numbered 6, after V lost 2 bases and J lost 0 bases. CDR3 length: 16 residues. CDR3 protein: CASSFGLESSTDTQYF. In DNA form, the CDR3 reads TGCGCCAGCAGCTTCGGACTAGAAAGTAGCACAGATACGCAGTATTTT.

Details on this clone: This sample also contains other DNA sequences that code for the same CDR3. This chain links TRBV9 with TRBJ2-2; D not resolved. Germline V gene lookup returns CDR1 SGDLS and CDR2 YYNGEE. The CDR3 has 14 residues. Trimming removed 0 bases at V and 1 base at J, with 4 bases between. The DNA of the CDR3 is TGTGCCAGCAGCGTAGTTCAGAACACCGGGGAGCTGTTTTTT. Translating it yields CASSVVQNTGELFF.

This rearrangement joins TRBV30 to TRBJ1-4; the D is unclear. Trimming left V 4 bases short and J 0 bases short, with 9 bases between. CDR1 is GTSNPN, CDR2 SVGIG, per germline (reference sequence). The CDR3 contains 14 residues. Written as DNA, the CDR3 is TGTGCCTGGACTAGGTCTGCAACTAATGAAAAACTGTTTTTT. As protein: CAWTRSATNEKLFF.

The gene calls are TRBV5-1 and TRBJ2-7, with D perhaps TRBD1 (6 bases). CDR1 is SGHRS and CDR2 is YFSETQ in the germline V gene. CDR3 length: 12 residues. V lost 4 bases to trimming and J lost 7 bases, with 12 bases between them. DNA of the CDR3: TGCGCCAGCAGCCGGGACAAGGGGGAGCAGTACTTC. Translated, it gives CASSRDKGEQYF.

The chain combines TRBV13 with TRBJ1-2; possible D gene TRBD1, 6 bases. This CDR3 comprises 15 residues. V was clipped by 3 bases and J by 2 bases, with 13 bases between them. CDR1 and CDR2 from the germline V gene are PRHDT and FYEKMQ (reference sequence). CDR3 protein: CASSLGQGRNYGYTF. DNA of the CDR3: TGTGCCAGCAGCTTGGGTCAGGGGCGAAACTATGGCTACACCTTC. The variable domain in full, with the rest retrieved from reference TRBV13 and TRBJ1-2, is AAGVIQSPRHLIKEKRETATLKCYPIPRHDTVYWYQQGPGQDPQFLISFYEKMQSDKGSIPDRFSAQQFSDYHSELNMSSLELGDSALYFCASSLGQGRNYGYTFGSGTRLTVV.

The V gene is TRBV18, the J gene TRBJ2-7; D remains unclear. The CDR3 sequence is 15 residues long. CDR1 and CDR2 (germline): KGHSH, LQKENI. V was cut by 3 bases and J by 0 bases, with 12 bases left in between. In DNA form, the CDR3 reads TGTGCCAGCTCACCTAACTTCCCCCGCTCCTACGAGCAGTACTTC. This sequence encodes CASSPNFPRSYEQYF.

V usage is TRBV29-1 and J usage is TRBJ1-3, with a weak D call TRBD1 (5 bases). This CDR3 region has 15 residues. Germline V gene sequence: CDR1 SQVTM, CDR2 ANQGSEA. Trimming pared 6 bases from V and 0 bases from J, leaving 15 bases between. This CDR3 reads CSVAAPTASGNTIYF. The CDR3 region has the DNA TGCAGCGTAGCCGCCCCGACAGCCTCTGGAAACACCATATATTTT. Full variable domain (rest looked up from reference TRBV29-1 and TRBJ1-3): SAVISQKPSRDICQRGTSLTIQCQVDSQVTMMFWYRQQPGQSLTLIATANQGSEATYESGFVIDKFPISRPNLTFSTLTVSNMSPEDSSIYLCSVAAPTASGNTIYFGEGSWLTVV.

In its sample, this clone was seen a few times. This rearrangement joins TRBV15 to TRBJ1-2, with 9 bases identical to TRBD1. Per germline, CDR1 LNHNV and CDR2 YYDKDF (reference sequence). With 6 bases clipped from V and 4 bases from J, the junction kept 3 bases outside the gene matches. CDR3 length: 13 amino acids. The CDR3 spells CATRGQGTYGYTF. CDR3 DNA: TGTGCCACCAGGGGACAGGGCACCTATGGCTACACCTTC.

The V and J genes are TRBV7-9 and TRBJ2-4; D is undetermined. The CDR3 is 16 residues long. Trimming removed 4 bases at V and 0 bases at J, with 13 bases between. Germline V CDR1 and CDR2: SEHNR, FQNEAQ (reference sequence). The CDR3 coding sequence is TGTGCCAGCAGCTCAGATGGTACCCTAGCCAAAAACATTCAGTACTTC. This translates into CASSSDGTLAKNIQYF. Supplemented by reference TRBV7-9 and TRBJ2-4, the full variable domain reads DTGVSQNPRHKITKRGQNVTFRCDPISEHNRLYWYRQTLGQGPEFLTYFQNEAQLEKSRLLSDRFSAERPKGSFSTLEIQRTEQGDSAMYLCASSSDGTLAKNIQYFGAGTRLSVL.

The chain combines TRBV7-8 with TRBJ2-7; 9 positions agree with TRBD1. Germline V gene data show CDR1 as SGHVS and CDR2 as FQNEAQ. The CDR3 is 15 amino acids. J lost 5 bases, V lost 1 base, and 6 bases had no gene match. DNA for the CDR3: TGTGCCAGCAGCTTAGGGCCGGGACAGGGCGACGAGCAGTACTTC. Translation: CASSLGPGQGDEQYF.

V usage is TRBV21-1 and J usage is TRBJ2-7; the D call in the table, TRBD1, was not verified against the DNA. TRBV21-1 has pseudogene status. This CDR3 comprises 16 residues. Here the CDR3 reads CASSKFVDRTYYEQYF. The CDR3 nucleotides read TGTGCCAGCAGCAAATTTGTGGACAGGACTTACTACGAGCAGTACTTC.

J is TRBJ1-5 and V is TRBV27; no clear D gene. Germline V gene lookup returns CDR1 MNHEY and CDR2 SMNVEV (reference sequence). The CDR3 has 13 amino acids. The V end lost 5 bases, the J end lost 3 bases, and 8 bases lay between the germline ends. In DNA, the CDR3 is TGTGCCAGCAGTGAGAAGTCCAATCAGCCCCAGCATTTT. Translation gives CASSEKSNQPQHF.

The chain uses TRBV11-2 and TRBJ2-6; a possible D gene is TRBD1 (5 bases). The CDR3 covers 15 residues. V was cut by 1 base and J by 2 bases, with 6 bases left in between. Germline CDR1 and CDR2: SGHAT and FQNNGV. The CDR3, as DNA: TGTGCCAGCAGCTTAGCGACAGCTGGGGCCAACGTCCTGACTTTC. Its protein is CASSLATAGANVLTF.

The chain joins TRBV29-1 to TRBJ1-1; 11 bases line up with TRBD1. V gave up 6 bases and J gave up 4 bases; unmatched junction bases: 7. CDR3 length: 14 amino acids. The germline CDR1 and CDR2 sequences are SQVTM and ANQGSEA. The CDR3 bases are TGCAGCGTGGGGACAGGGGGAGTTGGCACTGAAGCTTTCTTT. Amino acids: CSVGTGGVGTEAFF.

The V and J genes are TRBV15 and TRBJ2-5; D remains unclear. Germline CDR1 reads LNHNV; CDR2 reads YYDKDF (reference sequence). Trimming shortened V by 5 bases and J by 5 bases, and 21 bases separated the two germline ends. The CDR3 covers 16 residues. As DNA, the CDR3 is TGTGCCACCAGCGCCCCCCTTGGCCCTGAGAGGGAGACCCAGTACTTC. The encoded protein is CATSAPLGPERETQYF.

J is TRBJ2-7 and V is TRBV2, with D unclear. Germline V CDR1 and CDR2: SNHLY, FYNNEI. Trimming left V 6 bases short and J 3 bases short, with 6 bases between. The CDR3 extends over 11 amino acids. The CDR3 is CASREYYEQYF. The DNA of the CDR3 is TGTGCCAGCAGGGAATACTACGAGCAGTACTTC.

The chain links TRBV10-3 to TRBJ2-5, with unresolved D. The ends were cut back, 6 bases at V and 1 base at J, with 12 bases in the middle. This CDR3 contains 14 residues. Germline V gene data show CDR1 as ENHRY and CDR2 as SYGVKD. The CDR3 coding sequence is TGTGCCATCAGGATTTCAGAAATCCAAGAGACCCAGTACTTC. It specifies CAIRISEIQETQYF.

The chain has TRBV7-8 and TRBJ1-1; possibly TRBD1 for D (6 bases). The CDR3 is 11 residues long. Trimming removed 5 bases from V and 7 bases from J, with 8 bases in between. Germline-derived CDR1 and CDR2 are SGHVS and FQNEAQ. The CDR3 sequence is CASSLGHEAFF. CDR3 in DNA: TGTGCCAGCAGCCTGGGACATGAAGCTTTCTTT.

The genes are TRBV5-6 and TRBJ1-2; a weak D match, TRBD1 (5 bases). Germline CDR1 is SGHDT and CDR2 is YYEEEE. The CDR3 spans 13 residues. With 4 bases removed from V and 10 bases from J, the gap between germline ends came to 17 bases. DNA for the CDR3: TGTGCCAGCAGCCCCACCACGGGGGATTACTACACCTTC. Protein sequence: CASSPTTGDYYTF. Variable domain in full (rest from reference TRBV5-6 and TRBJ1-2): DAGVTQSPTHLIKTRGQQVTLRCSPKSGHDTVSWYQQALGQGPQFIFQYYEEEERQRGNFPDRFSGHQFPNYSSELNVNALLLGDSALYLCASSPTTGDYYTFGSGTRLTVV.

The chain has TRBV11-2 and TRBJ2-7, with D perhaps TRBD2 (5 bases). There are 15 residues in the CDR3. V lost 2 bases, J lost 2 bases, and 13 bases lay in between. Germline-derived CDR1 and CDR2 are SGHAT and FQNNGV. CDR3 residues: CASSLRAERAYEQYF. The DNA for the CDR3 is TGTGCCAGCAGCTTACGAGCGGAGAGAGCCTACGAGCAGTACTTC.

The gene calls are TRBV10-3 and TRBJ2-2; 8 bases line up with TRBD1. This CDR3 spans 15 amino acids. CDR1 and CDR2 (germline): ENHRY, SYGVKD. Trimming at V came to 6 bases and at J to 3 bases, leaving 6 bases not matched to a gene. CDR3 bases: TGTGCCATCAGAGTTGAGGGACAGGACACCGGGGAGCTGTTTTTT. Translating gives CAIRVEGQDTGELFF.

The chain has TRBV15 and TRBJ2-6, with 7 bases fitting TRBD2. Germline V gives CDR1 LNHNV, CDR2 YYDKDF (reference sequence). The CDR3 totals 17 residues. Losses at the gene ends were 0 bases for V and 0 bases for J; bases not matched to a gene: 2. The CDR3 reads CATSREGGGSGANVLTF. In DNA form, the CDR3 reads TGTGCCACCAGCAGAGAGGGGGGGGGCTCTGGGGCCAACGTCCTGACTTTC. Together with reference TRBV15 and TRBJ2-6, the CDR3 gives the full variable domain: DAMVIQNPRYQVTQFGKPVTLSCSQTLNHNVMYWYQQKSSQAPKLLFHYYDKDFNNEADTPDNFQSRRPNTSFCFLDIRSPGLGDTAMYLCATSREGGGSGANVLTFGAGSRLTVL.

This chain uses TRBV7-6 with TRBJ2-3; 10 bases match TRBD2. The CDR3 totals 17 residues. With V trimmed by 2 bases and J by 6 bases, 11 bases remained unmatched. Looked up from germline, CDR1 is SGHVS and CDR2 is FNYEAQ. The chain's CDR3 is CASSLPSLAGSADTQYF. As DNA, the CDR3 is TGTGCCAGCAGCTTACCTTCACTAGCGGGGTCAGCGGATACGCAGTATTTT.